Each of the 24 T cell receptor beta chains below was sequenced from the same sample in a study of blood T cell repertoires in COVID-19. Method: immunoSEQ multiplex PCR; TCRdb's copy keeps in-frame clones and lacks some. The table records some 220,000 clones, 70% to 90% of them present only once. The sample taken for sequencing was peripheral blood. The receptors originated from a human donor in a cohort sampled during active COVID-19.

This chain joins TRBV5-6 and TRBJ1-2; 9 bases are a match to TRBD1. There are 15 residues in the CDR3. V gave up 3 bases and J gave up 4 bases; unmatched junction bases: 7. Germline CDR1 and CDR2: SGHDT and YYEEEE. The CDR3 sequence is CASSYRDRDIYGYTF. As DNA, the CDR3 is TGTGCCAGCAGCTACCGGGACAGGGACATCTATGGCTACACCTTC.

This chain uses TRBV3-1 (or the pseudogene TRBV3-2) with TRBJ1-3; 11 bases align to TRBD1. The V gene's germline CDR1 is LGHDT and CDR2 YNNKEL (reference sequence). V was pared by 4 bases and J by 5 bases, with 4 bases of the junction left unmatched. The CDR3 length is 15 residues. The DNA for the CDR3 is TGTGCCAGCAGCCGCGGACAGGGGGCTAGAAACACCATATATTTT. Translated: CASSRGQGARNTIYF.

The CDR3: CASSLKRISGRDTQYF. The CDR3 DNA is TGTGCCAGCAGCTTGAAACGTATTAGCGGGAGAGATACGCAGTATTTT. The chain links TRBV5-4 to TRBJ2-3; 9 bases line up with TRBD2. Trimming took 1 base from V and 5 from J; bases not matched to a gene: 8. Germline V gene lookup returns CDR1 SGHNT and CDR2 YYREEE (reference sequence). This CDR3 has 16 amino acids.

In its sample, this clone was seen many times. The chain is built from TRBV19 and TRBJ1-1; D unclear. This CDR3 region has 13 residues. CDR1 and CDR2 (germline): LNHDA, SQIVND (reference sequence). V lost 7 bases to trimming and J lost 1 base, with 10 bases between them. The CDR3 loop reads CASTLEGNTEAFF. The CDR3 DNA sequence: TGTGCCAGTACCCTGGAGGGGAACACTGAAGCTTTCTTT. Full variable domain (remainder filled in from reference TRBV19 and TRBJ1-1): DGGITQSPKYLFRKEGQNVTLSCEQNLNHDAMYWYRQDPGQGLRLIYYSQIVNDFQKGDIAEGYSVSREKKESFPLTVTSAQKNPTAFYLCASTLEGNTEAFFGQGTRLTVV.

The V call is TRBV27, the J call TRBJ1-1; 8 bases line up with TRBD1. The ends lost 6 bases at V and 6 bases at J; junction bases unmatched: 9. CDR3 length: 14 residues. Germline CDR1 MNHEY, CDR2 SMNVEV (reference sequence). The CDR3 is CASSKDRVNPEAFF. CDR3 DNA sequence: TGTGCCAGCAGCAAGGACAGGGTAAATCCTGAAGCTTTCTTT.

This sequence joins TRBV9 and TRBJ1-1, with D possibly being TRBD1 (5 bases). This CDR3 contains 15 residues. Per the germline V gene, CDR1 is SGDLS and CDR2 is YYNGEE. The V and J ends lost 0 bases and 4 bases respectively, with 13 bases between them. The CDR3 nucleotides read TGTGCCAGCAGCGTAGCTATGCAGGGCCCCACTGAAGCTTTCTTT. It specifies CASSVAMQGPTEAFF.

The chain employs TRBV7-3 and TRBJ2-3; D gene ambiguous. Trimming shortened V by 3 bases and J by 1 base, and 14 bases separated the two germline ends. The CDR3 extends over 16 amino acids. Germline V CDR1 and CDR2: SGHTA, FQGTGA. Written as DNA, the CDR3 is TGTGCCAGCAGCTTCCCATCGACTCCTGGCACAGATACGCAGTATTTT. This sequence encodes CASSFPSTPGTDTQYF. Combining the CDR3 with reference TRBV7-3 and TRBJ2-3 gives the whole variable domain GAGVSQTPSNKVTEKGKYVELRCDPISGHTALYWYRQSLGQGPEFLIYFQGTGAADDSGLPNDRFFAVRPEGSVSTLKIQRTERGDSAVYLCASSFPSTPGTDTQYFGPGTRLTVL.

The chain is built from TRBV7-2 and TRBJ2-7; tentative D call: TRBD2 (5 bases). This CDR3 contains 14 residues. From germline, CDR1 is SGHTA and CDR2 FQGNSA. Trimming removed 1 base at V and 3 bases at J, with 10 bases between. CDR3 DNA sequence: TGTGCCAGCAGCTTAGGGGCGACTAACTACGAGCAGTACTTC. Its protein product is CASSLGATNYEQYF. Full variable domain (missing parts from reference TRBV7-2 and TRBJ2-7): GAGVSQSPSNKVTEKGKDVELRCDPISGHTALYWYRQSLGQGLEFLIYFQGNSAPDKSGLPSDRFSAERTGGSVSTLTIQRTQQEDSAVYLCASSLGATNYEQYFGPGTRLTVT.

The rearrangement links TRBV10-3 to TRBJ2-4; possibly TRBD2 for D (5 bases). Germline assignment: CDR1 ENHRY and CDR2 SYGVKD. Deletions cut 0 bases from V and 6 bases from J, with 12 bases between. The CDR3 has 15 residues. This chain's CDR3 is CAISESEVGRNIQYF. CDR3 nucleotide sequence: TGTGCCATCAGTGAGTCGGAAGTGGGGAGAAACATTCAGTACTTC.

This clone was seen once. The chain carries TRBV7-2 and TRBJ1-5, with D perhaps matching TRBD1 (5 bases). V lost 5 bases and J 6 bases, leaving 11 bases between the germline ends. The CDR3 covers 13 residues. The germline CDR1 and CDR2 sequences are SGHTA and FQGNSA. CDR3 DNA: TGTGCCAGCAGCCGGGGGGTGACTCAGCCCCAGCATTTT. Translating gives CASSRGVTQPQHF.

As concerns this clone: Distinct nucleotide sequences in the sample also encode this CDR3. This chain joins TRBV4-1 and TRBJ2-7; D uncertain. Trimming took 0 bases from V and 0 from J, leaving 9 bases between them. This CDR3 contains 15 residues. Germline CDR1 reads MGHRA; CDR2 reads YSYEKL. The DNA for the CDR3 is TGCGCCAGCAGCCAAGAAAACGGCGGCTCCTACGAGCAGTACTTC. Translation: CASSQENGGSYEQYF.

This rearrangement joins TRBV7-2 to TRBJ2-3; D uncertain. The CDR3 is made up of 13 amino acids. V lost 4 bases to trimming and J lost 6 bases, with 11 bases between them. CDR1 is SGHTA and CDR2 is FQGNSA in the germline V gene. For the CDR3, the DNA is TGTGCCAGCAGCTCCCCTCTAATGGATACGCAGTATTTT. It is translated as CASSSPLMDTQYF.

The rearrangement links TRBV27 to TRBJ2-7; TRBD2 matches at 16 bases. The CDR3 is made up of 19 amino acids. CDR1 and CDR2 from the germline V gene are MNHEY and SMNVEV (reference sequence). Trimming at V came to 5 bases and at J to 5 bases, leaving 15 bases not matched to a gene. CDR3 region: CASSHGMGLAGGPYHEQYF. The CDR3 region has the DNA TGTGCCAGCAGTCATGGGATGGGACTAGCGGGAGGGCCTTACCACGAGCAGTACTTC.

Concerning this clone: This sample also contains other DNA sequences that code for the same CDR3. V is TRBV7-8 and J is TRBJ1-5, with TRBD1 as a possible D gene (6 bases). Trimming took off 1 base at V and 7 bases at J, with 8 bases between the two ends. The CDR3 has 13 amino acids. Germline V gene data show CDR1 as SGHVS and CDR2 as FQNEAQ. The CDR3 region is CASSLDRVQPQHF. In DNA, the CDR3 is TGTGCCAGCAGCTTAGACAGGGTACAGCCCCAGCATTTT. Drawing the rest from reference TRBV7-8 and TRBJ1-5, the complete variable domain is GAGVSQSPRYKVAKRGQDVALRCDPISGHVSLFWYQQALGQGPEFLTYFQNEAQLDKSGLPSDRFFAERPEGSVSTLKIQRTQQEDSAVYLCASSLDRVQPQHFGDGTRLSIL.

J is TRBJ2-1 and V is TRBV15; D perhaps matches TRBD1 (5 bases). Trimming left V 0 bases short and J 6 bases short, with 12 bases between. The CDR3 is 15 amino acids. Germline CDR1 reads LNHNV; CDR2 reads YYDKDF (reference sequence). Here the CDR3 DNA reads TGTGCCACCAGCAGAGACAGGGTTTTGGGCAATGAGCAGTTCTTC. Amino acids: CATSRDRVLGNEQFF.

This chain connects TRBV28 to TRBJ1-2; tentatively, D is TRBD1 (6 bases). The CDR3 sequence is 14 residues long. CDR1 MDHEN and CDR2 SYDVKM come from the germline V gene. V dropped 6 bases and J dropped 4 bases, with 15 bases sitting between them. CDR3 coding DNA: TGTGCCAGCAGCCGGCCGGGACAATTCTATGGCTACACCTTC. Translation gives CASSRPGQFYGYTF.

This clone was counted a few times. V gene TRBV6-1 combines with J gene TRBJ2-7, with a tentative D call TRBD2 (5 bases). V gave up 3 bases and J gave up 3 bases, with 18 bases separating them. From germline, CDR1 is MNHNS and CDR2 SASEGT. The CDR3 is 16 amino acids. The CDR3 DNA reads TGTGCCAGCAGTGATCGGGATGGCGGAGGTGTCTACGAGCAGTACTTC. Translated, it gives CASSDRDGGGVYEQYF.

This rearrangement joins TRBV6-1 to TRBJ2-3; 7 bases line up with TRBD1. V shed 1 base, J shed 6 bases, and the junction held 7 bases outside the gene matches. The CDR3 has 15 amino acids. CDR1 MNHNS and CDR2 SASEGT come from the germline V gene. The CDR3 reads CASSEGQGSTDTQYF. The CDR3 DNA is TGTGCCAGCAGTGAAGGACAGGGCTCTACCGATACGCAGTATTTT.

This rearrangement joins TRBV3-1 (or the pseudogene TRBV3-2) to TRBJ2-2; 16 bases are shared with TRBD2. The CDR3 is 16 amino acids. V was pared by 10 bases and J by 0 bases, with 2 bases of the junction left unmatched. Germline values: CDR1 LGHDT, CDR2 YNNKEL (reference sequence). This chain's CDR3 is CATGLAGGANTGELFF. The CDR3 coding sequence is TGTGCCACGGGACTAGCGGGAGGGGCGAACACCGGGGAGCTGTTTTTT.

V gene TRBV12-2 combines with J gene TRBJ2-3; the DNA was not compared with TRBD2, the D call given in the table. TRBV12-2 is recorded as a pseudogene. CDR3 size: 18 residues. CDR3 region: CASRLGLAGGNSTDTQYF. DNA of the CDR3: TGTGCAAGTCGCTTAGGGCTAGCGGGAGGAAATAGCACAGATACGCAGTATTTT.

The chain recombines TRBV19 with TRBJ1-3; a weak D match, TRBD1 (6 bases). The V gene's germline CDR1 is LNHDA and CDR2 SQIVND (reference sequence). V lost 5 bases, J lost 4 bases, and 24 bases lay in between. This CDR3 region has 18 residues. The CDR3 region has the DNA TGTGCCAGTAGTTCCCGTGGGACATTGAACCTCTGGGGAAACACCATATATTTT. Protein sequence: CASSSRGTLNLWGNTIYF.

This chain uses TRBV28 with TRBJ1-2; no firm D call. Trimming removed 8 bases from V and 3 bases from J, with 16 bases in between. The CDR3 spans 14 residues. Germline CDR1 MDHEN, CDR2 SYDVKM. The CDR3 loop is CASSLGRLYYGYTF. The CDR3 region has the DNA TGTGCCAGCTCTCTGGGGAGGCTTTACTATGGCTACACCTTC.

This chain connects TRBV5-8 to TRBJ1-1; D remains ambiguous. The ends were cut back, 4 bases at V and 1 base at J, with 8 bases in the middle. CDR3 length equals 13 residues. The germline V gene has CDR1 SGHTS and CDR2 YDEGEE. DNA for the CDR3: TGTGCCAGCAGCCTGAGGGCGAACACTGAAGCTTTCTTT. Its translation is CASSLRANTEAFF.

This chain joins TRBV2 and TRBJ1-6, with D perhaps matching TRBD1 (5 bases). This CDR3 comprises 16 residues. The germline V and J ends were trimmed by 6 bases and 0 bases, with 12 bases remaining between them. From germline, CDR1 is SNHLY and CDR2 FYNNEI. The CDR3 DNA reads as TGTGCCAGCAGGGCTGACAGTCGCTCCTATAATTCACCCCTCCACTTT. Translated: CASRADSRSYNSPLHF.